This T cell receptor beta chain was observed in a study of cytomegalovirus exposure and HLA in healthy donors. Germline assignment: CDR1 WNHNN and CDR2 SYGVQD (reference sequence). There are 22 residues in the CDR3. Trimming took off 2 bases at V and 2 bases at J, with 34 bases between the two ends. Primers for the PCR totalled 60 Vbeta and 13 Jbeta. The repertoire was sequenced with immunoSEQ multiplex PCR; TCRdb's copy has only in-frame clones and lacks some. The sample records 100,000 to 150,000 clones, roughly 82% being singletons. The rearrangement joins TRBV10-1 to TRBJ2-7, with D tentatively TRBD2 (7 bases). The sample consisted of PBMCs. The source of this sequence is a young woman in good health and CMV-seropositive. DNA for the CDR3: TGCGCCAGCAGTGAGGGTGTGGGCCTAAGTACAGGGAAAGCGGGGAGTACCTACGAGCAGTACTTC. It encodes CASSEGVGLSTGKAGSTYEQYF.